This TCR beta chain is drawn from a study of CXCR3-negative and CXCR3-positive naive CD8 T cells. For the study at large: Sequencing brought in approximately 150 million TRB reads altogether, and each library got about 1.5 +/- 0.3 million. Broader study findings: CXCR3 expression dropped partially after cryopreservation, and most assays relied on fresh PBMCs. When CXCR3-positive naive cells were set against CXCR3-negative naive cells, the former had more hydrophobic TRB CDR3s.

CDR1 and CDR2 from the germline V gene are SGHRS and YFSETQ. The CDR3 spans 14 residues. Preparation of TRB cDNA libraries relied on 5' RACE carrying UMI labels. TCRdb re-called the 5' RACE reads; every CDR3 protein appears as one record, without DNA. This sample's table reports approximately 83,000 distinct CDR3 sequences. On this clonotype itself: As yet, its antigen is unknown.

The chain carries TRBV5-1 and TRBJ2-7; TCRdb reports TRBD1, a call that lacks DNA to check it against. The clonotype comes from a human donor in good health. Some clones in this sample may be carry-over from other donors' samples. The specimen sequenced was naive CXCR3- CD8+ T cells from blood. Stated subset: CD45RO-CCR7+CD27+CD95- naive CD8+ T cells lacking CXCR3 (TNR3-). This chain's CDR3 is CASSLEDTSYEQYF.